This T cell receptor (beta chain) was profiled in a study of blood T cell repertoires in COVID-19. Study members were between about 18 and 100 years old and lived in 24 US regions. Researchers sorted participants into cohorts using their self-reported clinical history. All recovered Cohort 3 donors got two negative PCRs, got clearance, or saw symptom resolution. Data came from immunoSEQ multiplex PCR; TCRdb stores just in-frame clones and leaves some out. The table includes about 270,000 clones, 88% detected once. Sequenced input: PBMCs or T cells enriched from blood (not recorded which). This TCR derives from a woman in her forties or fifties who had recovered from COVID-19.

The CDR3 here is CASSLADSPLHF. Here the CDR3 DNA reads TGTGCCAGCAGCTTAGCCGATTCACCCCTCCACTTT. The rearrangement joins TRBV7-8 to TRBJ1-6; no definite D call. The CDR3 is 12 residues long. CDR1 SGHVS and CDR2 FQNEAQ come from the germline V gene. The germline V and J ends were trimmed by 0 bases and 8 bases, with 2 bases remaining between them. The full variable domain, its missing parts supplied by reference TRBV7-8 and TRBJ1-6, is GAGVSQSPRYKVAKRGQDVALRCDPISGHVSLFWYQQALGQGPEFLTYFQNEAQLDKSGLPSDRFFAERPEGSVSTLKIQRTQQEDSAVYLCASSLADSPLHFGNGTRLTVT.